What follows describes a single T cell receptor beta chain. Its antigen is as yet unknown. This sample is part of a study of Graves' ophthalmopathy and Graves' hyperthyroidism. Broader study findings: Appearing in blood as well were most expanded thyroid clonotypes above 0.001 frequency.

Hyperthyroidism in these 18- to 65-year-old patients was newly diagnosed, lasting under 2 months. Excluded: other autoimmune disease, uncontrolled infection, pregnancy or lactation. Orbital computed tomography, together with clinical symptoms, serum thyroxine, TRAb and thyroid ultrasound, was used for diagnosis. RNA transcripts provided the template for amplifying TCR beta CDR3 regions. After a first-round RT-PCR with HTBI primers, a second-round multiplex PCR was run. TCRdb processed the multiplex PCR reads anew with MiXCR; each CDR3 protein has one entry. The repertoire holds some 1.1 million distinct CDR3 sequences, with roughly 35% as singletons. CDR3 size: 20 residues. With 1 base clipped from V and 2 bases from J, the junction kept 15 bases outside the gene matches. The V gene's germline CDR1 is DFQATT and CDR2 SNEGSKA (reference sequence).

The gene calls are TRBV20-1 and TRBJ1-4; TRBD1 matches 11 bases. Sequencing was carried out using peripheral blood or thyroid tissue (not recorded which). This TCR was sampled from an adult man with Graves' hyperthyroidism. CDR3 coding DNA: TGCAGTGCTAGAGGCCTTCGGGGGACAGGGGGGGATAGGACTAATGAAAAACTGTTTTTT. Translating gives CSARGLRGTGGDRTNEKLFF.